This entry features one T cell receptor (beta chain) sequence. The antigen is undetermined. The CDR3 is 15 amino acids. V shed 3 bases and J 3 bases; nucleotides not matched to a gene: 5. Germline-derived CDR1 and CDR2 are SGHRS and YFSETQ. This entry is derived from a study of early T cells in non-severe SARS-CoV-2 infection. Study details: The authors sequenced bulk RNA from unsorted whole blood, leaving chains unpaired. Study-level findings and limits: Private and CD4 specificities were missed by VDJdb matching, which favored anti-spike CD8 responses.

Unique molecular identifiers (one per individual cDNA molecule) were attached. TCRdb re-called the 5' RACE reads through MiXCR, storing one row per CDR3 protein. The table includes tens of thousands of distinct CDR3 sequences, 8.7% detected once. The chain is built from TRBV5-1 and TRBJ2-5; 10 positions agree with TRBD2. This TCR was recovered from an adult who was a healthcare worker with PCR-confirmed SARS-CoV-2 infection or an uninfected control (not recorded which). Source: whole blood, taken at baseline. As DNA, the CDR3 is TGCGCCAGCAGCTGGGGGACTAGCGAGGAAGAGACCCAGTACTTC. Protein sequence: CASSWGTSEEETQYF.